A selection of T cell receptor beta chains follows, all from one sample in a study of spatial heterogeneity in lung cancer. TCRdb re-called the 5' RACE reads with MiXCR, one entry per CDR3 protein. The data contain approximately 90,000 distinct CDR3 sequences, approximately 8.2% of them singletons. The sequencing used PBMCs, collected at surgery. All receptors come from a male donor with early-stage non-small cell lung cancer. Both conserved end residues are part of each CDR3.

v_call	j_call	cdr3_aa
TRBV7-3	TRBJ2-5	CASATSGVETQYF
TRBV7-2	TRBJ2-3	CASRRGADTQYF
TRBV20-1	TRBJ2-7	CSARDSVASGFYEQYF
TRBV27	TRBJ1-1	CASSSQRTGGTEAFF
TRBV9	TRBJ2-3	CASSGTSGAGDTQYF
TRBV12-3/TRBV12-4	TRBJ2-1	CASSGTAYNEQFF
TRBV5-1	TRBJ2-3	CASSSTHYTDTQYF
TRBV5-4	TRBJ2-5	CASSLRGYQETQYF
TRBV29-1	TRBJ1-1	CSATQGLATEAFF
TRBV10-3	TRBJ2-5	CAISDRDRQETQYF
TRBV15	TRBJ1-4	CATSREQGLREKLFF
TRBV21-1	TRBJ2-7	CASSNFNRENDYEQYF
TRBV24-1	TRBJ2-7	CATSEPGLAGAYEQYF
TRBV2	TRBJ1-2	CASSERSQGGYTF
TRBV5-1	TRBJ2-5	CASSFGGASGSGETQYF
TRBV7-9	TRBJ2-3	CASSLGTGGDTQYF
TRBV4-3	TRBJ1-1	CASSQDWGGSEAFF
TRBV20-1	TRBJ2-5	CSARDPGGGETQYF
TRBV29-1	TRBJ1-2	CSVEAWVGGVTF
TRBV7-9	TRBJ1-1	CASSSWDRGNTEAFF
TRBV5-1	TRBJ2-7	CASSLGLPTYEQYF
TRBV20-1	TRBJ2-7	CSARGFGDLSYEQYF
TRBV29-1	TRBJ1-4	CSVETHPQGAGEKLFF
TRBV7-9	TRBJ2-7	CASSFRQGGGEQYF
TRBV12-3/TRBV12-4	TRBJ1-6	CASSPYNSPLHF
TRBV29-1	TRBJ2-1	CSVVVAYNEQFF
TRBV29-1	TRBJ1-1	CSVERIRGPNTEAFF
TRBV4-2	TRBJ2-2	CASSQGTSGRTNTGELFF
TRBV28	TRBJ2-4	CASSLLRQNKNIQYF
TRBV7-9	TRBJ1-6	CASSLEAGGNSPLHF
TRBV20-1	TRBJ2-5	CSARVWGRETQYF
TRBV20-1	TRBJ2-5	CSASGEYQETQYF
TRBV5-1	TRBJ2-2	CASSLGLAGAGGTGELFF
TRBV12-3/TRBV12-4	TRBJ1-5	CASSFSSQPQHF
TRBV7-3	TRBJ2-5	CASSSRSTETQYF
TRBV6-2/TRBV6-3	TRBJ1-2	CASGSAGHFGYYGYTF
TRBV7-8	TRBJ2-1	CASSPFGGGSYNEQFF
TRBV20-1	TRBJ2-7	CSARDYEQYF
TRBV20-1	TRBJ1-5	CSATSGTGYNQPQHF
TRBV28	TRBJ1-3	CASFGTPGNTIYF
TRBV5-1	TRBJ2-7	CASKTMTAASYEQYF
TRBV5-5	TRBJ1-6	CASRYGQGTNSPLHF
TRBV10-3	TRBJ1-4	CAISEPGRESEKLFF
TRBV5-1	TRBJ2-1	CASSLRGSDEQFF
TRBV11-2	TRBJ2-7	CASSLRTSGGSSYEQYF